This T cell receptor (beta chain) is from a study of T cells in Graves' hyperthyroidism and ophthalmopathy. Points on this clonotype: A read error is possible here, since a much larger clone lies one base away.

RNA transcripts served as the template for amplifying TCR beta CDR3 regions. RT-PCR in the first round (using the HTBI primer set) targeted the TCR CDR3. TCRdb redid the calling of the multiplex PCR reads with MiXCR, one entry per CDR3 protein. The sample lists under 350,000 distinct CDR3 sequences, 15% to 20% occurring once. The CDR3 is made up of 15 amino acids. V lost 1 base to trimming and J lost 5 bases; unmatched junction nucleotides: 0. CDR1 SEHNR and CDR2 FQNEAQ come from the germline V gene (reference sequence). This sequence originates from a woman in her sixties with Graves' ophthalmopathy. This chain connects TRBV7-9 to TRBJ2-1, with TRBD2 matching 12 bases. The sample was blood. For the CDR3, the DNA is TGTGCCAGCAGCTTAGGACTAGCGGGGGACAATGAGCAGTTCTTC. Amino acids: CASSLGLAGDNEQFF.